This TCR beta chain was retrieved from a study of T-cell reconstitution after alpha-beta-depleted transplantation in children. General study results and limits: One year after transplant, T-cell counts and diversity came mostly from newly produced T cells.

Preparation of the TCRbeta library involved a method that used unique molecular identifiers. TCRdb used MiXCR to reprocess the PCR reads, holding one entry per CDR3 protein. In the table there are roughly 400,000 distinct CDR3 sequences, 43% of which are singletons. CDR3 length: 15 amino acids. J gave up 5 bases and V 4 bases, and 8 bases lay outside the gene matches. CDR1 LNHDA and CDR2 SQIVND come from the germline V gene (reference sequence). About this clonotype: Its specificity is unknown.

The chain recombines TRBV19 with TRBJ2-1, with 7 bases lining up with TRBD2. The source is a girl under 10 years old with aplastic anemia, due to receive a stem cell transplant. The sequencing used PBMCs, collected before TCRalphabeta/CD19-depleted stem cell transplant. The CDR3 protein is CASSTHRDYHNEQFF. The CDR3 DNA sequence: TGTGCCAGTAGTACCCACCGGGACTACCACAATGAGCAGTTCTTC. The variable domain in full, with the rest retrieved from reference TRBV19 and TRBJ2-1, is DGGITQSPKYLFRKEGQNVTLSCEQNLNHDAMYWYRQDPGQGLRLIYYSQIVNDFQKGDIAEGYSVSREKKESFPLTVTSAQKNPTAFYLCASSTHRDYHNEQFFGPGTRLTVL.